Each of the 5 T cell receptor beta chains below was sequenced from the same sample in a study of blood T cells in healthy people across ages. Alongside a J-beta primer mix, a sample-barcoded 5' primer served in a second PCR lasting about 7 to 11 cycles. TCRdb recomputed calls from the 5' RACE reads with MiXCR, one row per CDR3 protein. The repertoire includes about 680,000 distinct CDR3 sequences, roughly 50% of them detected once, and 25% to 35% sits in the top ten. The sample consisted of blood. These receptors were obtained from an older woman in good health.

The J gene is TRBJ2-4, the V gene TRBV10-3; D possibly corresponds to TRBD1 (6 bases). The J call is doubtful: the DNA matches TRBJ2-7 better. CDR1 ENHRY and CDR2 SYGVKD come from the germline V gene. The CDR3 has 12 amino acids. The DNA for the CDR3 is TGTGCCATCGGAGGAGAGGGGGACGAGCAGTACTTC. Protein sequence: CAIGGEGDEQYF.

The V call is TRBV25-1, the J call TRBJ2-7; 7 bases fit TRBD2. CDR3 length equals 14 residues. With V trimmed by 1 base and J by 6 bases, 6 bases remained unmatched. The germline gives CDR1 MGHDK, CDR2 SYGVNS. The CDR3 here is CASSEWRESGEQYF. CDR3 bases: TGTGCCAGCAGTGAATGGCGGGAGAGTGGCGAGCAGTACTTC.

Concerning this clonotype itself: A read error may explain this, as a much larger clone is one base away. The rearrangement joins TRBV27 to TRBJ2-1; 8 bases map to TRBD2. J gave up 9 bases and V 10 bases, and 14 bases lay outside the gene matches. The CDR3 length is 14 residues. The germline gives CDR1 MNHEY, CDR2 SMNVEV (reference sequence). In DNA, the CDR3 is TGTGCCACCCTTGGACGAGCGGGAGTATCTGAGCAGTTCTTC. It codes for CATLGRAGVSEQFF.

This sequence joins TRBV12-3 or TRBV12-4 and TRBJ2-1; D is undetermined. The V gene lost 6 bases and the J gene lost 8 bases, with 17 bases spanning the gap. This CDR3 contains 14 residues. This CDR3 is CASSSILEWDEQFF. DNA of the CDR3: TGTGCCAGCAGCTCGATTCTAGAGTGGGATGAGCAGTTCTTC.

The genes are TRBV20-1 and TRBJ1-2; D unresolved. Trimming left V 6 bases short and J 0 bases short, with 8 bases between. CDR3 length: 12 amino acids. Per the germline V gene, CDR1 is DFQATT and CDR2 is SNEGSKA (reference sequence). The chain's CDR3 is CSARQPNYGYTF. As DNA, the CDR3 is TGCAGTGCAAGGCAGCCTAACTATGGCTACACCTTC.